The 25 T cell receptor beta chains reported below all come from one sample, sequenced in a study of regulatory T cells in long-lasting Graves disease. Arm-PCR of CDR3 regions with iRepertoire HTBI primers generated TCR beta libraries. TCRdb independently ran MiXCR on the multiplex PCR reads; one entry per CDR3 protein. The sample contains over 450,000 distinct CDR3 sequences, under 25% of which appear only once. Time point noted: persistent/refractory GD, antithyroid drugs over 5 years with positive TRAb. Researchers made the TCR library from RNA that was extracted from PBMCs. Sequenced here: peripheral blood mononuclear cells (PBMCs), sampled when the disease was refractory, from a patient treated with antithyroid drugs. The origin of the receptors is a female donor with Graves disease.

This clonotype was observed many times. The chain joins TRBV7-9 to TRBJ1-1; D is unclear. V dropped 1 base and J dropped 1 base, with 10 bases sitting between them. The CDR3 consists of 15 residues. Germline V lookup: CDR1 SEHNR, CDR2 FQNEAQ (reference sequence). The CDR3 reads CASSLVSRQNTEAFF. In DNA form, the CDR3 reads TGTGCCAGCAGCTTAGTATCTAGACAGAACACTGAAGCTTTCTTT.

The V call is TRBV28, the J call TRBJ2-1; D is possibly TRBD1 (5 bases). V gave up 4 bases and J gave up 10 bases, with 14 bases separating them. CDR1 is MDHEN and CDR2 is SYDVKM in the germline V gene. CDR3 length: 13 residues. This CDR3 is CASSSGQTYEQFF. DNA of the CDR3: TGTGCCAGCAGTTCAGGGCAAACTTACGAGCAGTTCTTC.

The chain employs TRBV19 and TRBJ1-1; TRBD1 agrees at 8 bases. The V segment lost 6 bases and the J segment 0 bases; nucleotides outside the gene matches: 9. The CDR3 runs 16 residues. Germline CDR1 reads LNHDA; CDR2 reads SQIVND (reference sequence). The CDR3 nucleotides read TGTGCCAGTAGCTCCCTAATGGACAGGGTGAACACTGAAGCTTTCTTT. Protein sequence: CASSSLMDRVNTEAFF.

This chain joins TRBV29-1 and TRBJ1-2; D may be TRBD1 (5 bases). The ends were cut back, 3 bases at V and 7 bases at J, with 12 bases in the middle. This CDR3 has 12 residues. Germline V CDR1 and CDR2: SQVTM, ANQGSEA. CDR3 residues: CSVDGGSRGYTF. The DNA for the CDR3 is TGCAGCGTTGACGGGGGGTCGCGTGGCTACACCTTC.

The chain combines TRBV3-1 with TRBJ2-2; perhaps TRBD2 as D (5 bases). V lost 4 bases, J lost 7 bases, and 10 bases lay in between. This CDR3 comprises 13 residues. Germline lookup yields CDR1 LGHDT and CDR2 YNNKEL (reference sequence). The CDR3 here is CASSRQRVGELFF. The CDR3 DNA sequence: TGTGCCAGCAGCCGGCAGAGGGTCGGGGAGCTGTTTTTT. Full variable domain (remainder filled in from reference TRBV3-1 and TRBJ2-2): DTAVSQTPKYLVTQMGNDKSIKCEQNLGHDTMYWYKQDSKKFLKIMFSYNNKELIINETVPNRFSPKSPDKAHLNLHINSLELGDSAVYFCASSRQRVGELFFGEGSRLTVL.

The chain couples TRBV5-1 to TRBJ2-5, with 7 bases identical to TRBD2. With 4 bases clipped from V and 5 bases from J, the junction kept 8 bases outside the gene matches. CDR3 length equals 14 residues. CDR1 SGHRS and CDR2 YFSETQ come from the germline V gene. The CDR3 bases are TGCGCCAGCAGCGGGGGACTATTCATGGAGACCCAGTACTTC. Translated, it gives CASSGGLFMETQYF.

This clonotype was recorded many times. The CDR3: CASSHSVTEAFF. Here the CDR3 DNA reads TGTGCCAGCAGCCATTCGGTAACTGAAGCTTTCTTT. The chain carries TRBV12-3 or TRBV12-4 and TRBJ1-1, with no clear D. Trimming shortened V by 6 bases and J by 5 bases, and 10 bases separated the two germline ends. This CDR3 has 12 amino acids.

In its sample, this clonotype was seen many times. The rearrangement joins TRBV28 to TRBJ2-7, with 12 bases lining up with TRBD1. V trimming: 8 bases; J trimming: 7 bases; junction bases outside the gene matches: 9. The CDR3 is 14 amino acids. From germline, CDR1 is MDHEN and CDR2 SYDVKM. The CDR3 coding sequence is TGTGCCAGCGCCACGGGACAGGGGGCGCGTGAGCAGTACTTC. This codes for CASATGQGAREQYF.

The genes are TRBV12-3 or TRBV12-4 and TRBJ1-2, with 7 bases matching TRBD1. V gave up 6 bases and J gave up 8 bases; unmatched junction bases: 9. The CDR3 sequence is 13 residues long. CDR3 sequence (DNA): TGTGCCAGCAGCCCAGACAGGGACCGAGGCTACACCTTC. It translates to CASSPDRDRGYTF.

This clonotype was seen a handful of times. The rearrangement links TRBV19 to TRBJ2-7, with D hard to call. V was clipped by 0 bases and J by 1 base, with 4 bases between them. Germline V gene sequence: CDR1 LNHDA, CDR2 SQIVND (reference sequence). The CDR3 loop spans 13 amino acids. In DNA, the CDR3 is TGTGCCAGTAGTATAGACGGTTCCTACGAGCAGTACTTC. Encoded protein: CASSIDGSYEQYF. The full variable domain, in which reference TRBV19 and TRBJ2-7 provide the parts outside the CDR3, is DGGITQSPKYLFRKEGQNVTLSCEQNLNHDAMYWYRQDPGQGLRLIYYSQIVNDFQKGDIAEGYSVSREKKESFPLTVTSAQKNPTAFYLCASSIDGSYEQYFGPGTRLTVT.

Only a few counts were recorded for this clonotype. The chain uses TRBV3-1 and TRBJ1-1, with 7 bases lining up with TRBD1. Germline CDR1 reads LGHDT; CDR2 reads YNNKEL (reference sequence). The CDR3 is made up of 14 amino acids. The J segment lost 3 bases and the V segment lost 0 bases, leaving 1 base of the junction unmatched. The CDR3, as DNA: TGTGCCAGCAGCCAAGAGGGGACAGACACTGAAGCTTTCTTT. It specifies CASSQEGTDTEAFF.

This chain connects TRBV29-1 to TRBJ2-2; D gene uncertain. The CDR3 extends over 14 amino acids. Deletions cut 1 base from V and 4 bases from J, with 10 bases between. Germline V gives CDR1 SQVTM, CDR2 ANQGSEA. The CDR3 region has the DNA TGCAGCGTTGAAGGAAGCGATGGCACCGGGGAGCTGTTTTTT. Translated: CSVEGSDGTGELFF.

This clonotype was found many times. Written as DNA, the CDR3 is TGCGCCAGCAGCACGACAGGGGAAATCTATGGCTACACCTTC. It yields the protein CASSTTGEIYGYTF. The genes are TRBV5-1 and TRBJ1-2; 8 nucleotides align to TRBD1. CDR1 is SGHRS and CDR2 is YFSETQ in the germline V gene. Trimming cost V 4 bases and J 4 bases; bases outside gene matches: 6. The CDR3 length is 14 residues.

The genes are TRBV3-1 and TRBJ2-5; the match to TRBD1 covers 8 bases. Trimming removed 6 bases from V and 4 bases from J; junction bases left unmatched: 13. This CDR3 has 16 residues. Germline-derived CDR1 and CDR2 are LGHDT and YNNKEL (reference sequence). CDR3 nucleotide sequence: TGTGCCAGCAGTCCAGGGACAGGAACCTGGGGAGAGACCCAGTACTTC. Translation: CASSPGTGTWGETQYF.

Of note for this clonotype: A much more abundant neighbour one base away suggests this may be a read error. This chain links TRBV12-3 or TRBV12-4 with TRBJ2-5, with D unclear. The CDR3 has 13 amino acids. Trimming pared 8 bases from V and 5 bases from J, leaving 15 bases between. The CDR3 loop is CASGWVLGETQYF. In DNA, the CDR3 is TGTGCCAGCGGCTGGGTCCTTGGGGAGACCCAGTACTTC.

This clonotype was observed a handful of times. The J gene is TRBJ1-2, the V gene TRBV5-1; unclear D gene. Germline-derived CDR1 and CDR2 are SGHRS and YFSETQ. The V end lost 2 bases, the J end lost 1 base, and 9 bases lay between the germline ends. This CDR3 spans 14 amino acids. CDR3 sequence (DNA): TGCGCCAGCAGCTTCAACTCAGTTAACTATGGCTACACCTTC. It encodes CASSFNSVNYGYTF.

This clonotype was observed many times. The V and J genes are TRBV6-2 or TRBV6-3 and TRBJ1-1; D may be TRBD1 (5 bases). Germline assignment: CDR1 MNHEY and CDR2 SVGEGT. With 7 bases removed from V and 2 bases from J, the gap between germline ends came to 17 bases. The CDR3 sequence is 15 residues long. The CDR3 sequence is CASTPMGGGNTEAFF. The CDR3 bases are TGTGCCAGCACCCCAATGGGGGGAGGAAACACTGAAGCTTTCTTT.

The CDR3 bases are TGTGCCATCAGTGAAGCGTTTATGGGACAGACCTTTTCCGAGCAGTACTTC. The encoded protein is CAISEAFMGQTFSEQYF. The J gene is TRBJ2-7, the V gene TRBV10-3; 7 nucleotides match TRBD1. CDR3 length equals 17 residues. V was pared by 3 bases and J by 6 bases, with 17 bases of the junction left unmatched. Germline-derived CDR1 and CDR2 are ENHRY and SYGVKD.

A remark on this clonotype: A clone one base away is much larger, so this may be a read error. The J gene is TRBJ2-7, the V gene TRBV28; tentative D call: TRBD1 (6 bases). Germline CDR1 MDHEN, CDR2 SYDVKM. CDR3 size: 15 residues. Trimming took off 7 bases at V and 2 bases at J, with 18 bases between the two ends. CDR3 residues: CASTPAPDSAYEQYF. CDR3 nucleotides: TGTGCCAGCACTCCCGCCCCGGACAGTGCCTACGAGCAGTACTTC.

This clonotype was recorded at least ten times. The CDR3: CASSYSGGGLGTEAFF. DNA for the CDR3: TGTGCCAGCAGTTACTCGGGAGGGGGCCTAGGCACTGAAGCTTTCTTT. The V and J genes are TRBV6-6 and TRBJ1-1; 7 bases fit TRBD1. The CDR3 extends over 16 amino acids. Germline V gene lookup returns CDR1 MNHNY and CDR2 SVGAGI (reference sequence). Germline trimming cut 0 bases from V and 4 bases from J; bases unmatched to any gene: 8.

The table lists this clonotype with a few counts. This chain joins TRBV7-9 and TRBJ2-7, with D unclear. Germline loops: CDR1 SEHNR, CDR2 FQNEAQ (reference sequence). The CDR3 sequence is 16 residues long. The germline V and J ends were trimmed by 1 base and 2 bases, with 15 bases remaining between them. CDR3 loop: CASSLVTAATAYEQYF. CDR3 nucleotides: TGTGCCAGCAGCTTAGTAACGGCAGCAACTGCCTACGAGCAGTACTTC.

This clonotype was detected many times. The chain couples TRBV27 to TRBJ2-7, with TRBD2 matching over 7 bases. This CDR3 contains 14 residues. The germline V gene has CDR1 MNHEY and CDR2 SMNVEV (reference sequence). The V and J ends lost 2 bases and 4 bases, in that order; junction bases with no gene match: 5. The CDR3 here is CASSLSGTGYEQYF. Written as DNA, the CDR3 is TGTGCCAGCAGTTTAAGCGGGACGGGTTACGAGCAGTACTTC.

This clonotype was seen at least ten times. The rearrangement uses TRBV29-1 and TRBJ2-7; D might be TRBD1 or TRBD2, each matching 5 bases. The CDR3 is made up of 12 amino acids. The germline V gene has CDR1 SQVTM and CDR2 ANQGSEA. The germline V and J ends were trimmed by 7 bases and 3 bases, with 13 bases remaining between them. CDR3 sequence reads: CSASGAYYEQYF. CDR3 nucleotide sequence: TGCAGCGCCTCCGGGGCCTACTACGAGCAGTACTTC.

The V gene is TRBV27, the J gene TRBJ2-1; 7 bases line up with TRBD1. V was pared by 5 bases and J by 5 bases, with 6 bases of the junction left unmatched. Germline CDR1 reads MNHEY; CDR2 reads SMNVEV (reference sequence). The CDR3 totals 14 residues. The CDR3: CASSPTGENNEQFF. As DNA, the CDR3 is TGTGCCAGCAGTCCTACAGGGGAAAACAATGAGCAGTTCTTC.

This clonotype occurred a few times. V usage is TRBV2 and J usage is TRBJ2-7; D perhaps matches TRBD1 (7 bases). V gave up 8 bases and J gave up 2 bases, with 16 bases separating them. Per the germline V gene, CDR1 is SNHLY and CDR2 is FYNNEI. This CDR3 comprises 14 residues. The CDR3 DNA reads as TGTGCCAGCGCGGGACAGTCAACAACCTACGAGCAGTACTTC. Translation gives CASAGQSTTYEQYF.